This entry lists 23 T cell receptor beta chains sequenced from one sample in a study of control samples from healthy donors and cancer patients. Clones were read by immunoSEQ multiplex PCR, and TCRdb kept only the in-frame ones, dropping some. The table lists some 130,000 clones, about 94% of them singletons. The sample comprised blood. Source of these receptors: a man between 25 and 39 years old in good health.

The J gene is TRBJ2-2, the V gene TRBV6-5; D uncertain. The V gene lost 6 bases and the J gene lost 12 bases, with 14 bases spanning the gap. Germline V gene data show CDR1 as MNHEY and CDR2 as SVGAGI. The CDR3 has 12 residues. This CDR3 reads CASSDPPAQLFF. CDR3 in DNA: TGTGCCAGCAGCGATCCCCCGGCGCAGCTGTTTTTT.

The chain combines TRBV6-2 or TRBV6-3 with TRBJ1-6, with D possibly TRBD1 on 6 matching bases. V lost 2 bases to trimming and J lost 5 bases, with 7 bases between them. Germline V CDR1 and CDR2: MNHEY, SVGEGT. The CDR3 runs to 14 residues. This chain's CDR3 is CASSYRQDNSPLHF. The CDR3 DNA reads TGTGCCAGCAGTTACAGACAGGATAATTCACCCCTCCACTTT.

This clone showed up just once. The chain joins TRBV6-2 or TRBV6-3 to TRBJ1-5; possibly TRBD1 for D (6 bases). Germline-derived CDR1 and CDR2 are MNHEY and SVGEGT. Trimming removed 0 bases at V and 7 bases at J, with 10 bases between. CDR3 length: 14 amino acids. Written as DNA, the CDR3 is TGTGCCAGCAGTTACTCGAGCAGGGGACAGCCCCAGCATTTT. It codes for CASSYSSRGQPQHF.

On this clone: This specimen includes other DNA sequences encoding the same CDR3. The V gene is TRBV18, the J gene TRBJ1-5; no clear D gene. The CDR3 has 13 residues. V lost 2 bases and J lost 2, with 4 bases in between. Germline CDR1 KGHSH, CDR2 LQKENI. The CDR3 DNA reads TGTGCCAGCTCACCAGACCGCAATCAGCCCCAGCATTTT. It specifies CASSPDRNQPQHF.

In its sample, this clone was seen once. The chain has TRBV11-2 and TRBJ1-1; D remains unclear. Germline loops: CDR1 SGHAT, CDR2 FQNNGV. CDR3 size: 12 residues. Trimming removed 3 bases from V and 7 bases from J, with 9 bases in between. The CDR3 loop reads CASSLARFEAFF. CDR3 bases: TGTGCCAGCAGCTTGGCCCGTTTTGAAGCTTTCTTT.

As DNA, the CDR3 is TGTGCCAGCAGCCCGGGGAGGGGGCAGGGGTTTACGCAGTATTTT. Protein product: CASSPGRGQGFTQYF. V gene TRBV7-3 combines with J gene TRBJ2-3; the D call may be TRBD1 or TRBD2 (7 bases each). Per the germline V gene, CDR1 is SGHTA and CDR2 is FQGTGA. CDR3 length: 15 residues. V was clipped by 5 bases and J by 8 bases, with 20 bases between them.

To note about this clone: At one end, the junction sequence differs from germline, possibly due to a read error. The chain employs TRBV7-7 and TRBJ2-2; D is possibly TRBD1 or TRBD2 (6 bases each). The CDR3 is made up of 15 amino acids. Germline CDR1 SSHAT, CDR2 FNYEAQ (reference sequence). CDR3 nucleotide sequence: TGTGCTAGCAGCTTAGGAGGGGGTTGGCCCGGGGAGCTGTTTTTT. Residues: CASSLGGGWPGELFF.

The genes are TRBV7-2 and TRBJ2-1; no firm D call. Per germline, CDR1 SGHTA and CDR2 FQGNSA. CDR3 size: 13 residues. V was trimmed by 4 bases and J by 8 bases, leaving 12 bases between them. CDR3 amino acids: CASSSLSGDEQFF. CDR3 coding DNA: TGTGCCAGCAGCTCCCTTTCCGGCGATGAGCAGTTCTTC.

The CDR3 loop is CASSLGDRANVLTF. The DNA for the CDR3 is TGTGCCAGCAGCTTGGGGGATCGGGCCAACGTCCTGACTTTC. J is TRBJ2-6 and V is TRBV7-2; perhaps D is TRBD1 or TRBD2 (5 bases each). V gave up 3 bases and J gave up 5 bases, with 8 bases separating them. CDR1 and CDR2 (germline): SGHTA, FQGNSA. The CDR3 has 14 amino acids.

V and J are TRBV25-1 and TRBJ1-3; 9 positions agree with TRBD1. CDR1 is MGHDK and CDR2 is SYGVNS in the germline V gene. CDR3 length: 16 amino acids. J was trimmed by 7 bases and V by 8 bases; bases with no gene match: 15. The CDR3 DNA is TGTGCCAGCTCCCCGGGTTCGGGACAGGGAGGGAACACCATATATTTT. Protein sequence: CASSPGSGQGGNTIYF.

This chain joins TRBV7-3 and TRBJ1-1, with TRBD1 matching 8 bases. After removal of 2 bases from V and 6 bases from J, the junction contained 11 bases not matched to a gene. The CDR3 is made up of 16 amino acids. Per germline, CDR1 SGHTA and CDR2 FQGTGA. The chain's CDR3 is CASSLGPGGSRAEAFF. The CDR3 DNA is TGTGCCAGCAGCTTAGGGCCAGGGGGCAGTAGGGCTGAAGCTTTCTTT.

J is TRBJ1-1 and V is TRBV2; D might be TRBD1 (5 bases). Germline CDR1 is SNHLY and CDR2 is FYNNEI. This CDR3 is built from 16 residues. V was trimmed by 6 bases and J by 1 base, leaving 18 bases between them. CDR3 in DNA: TGTGCCAGCAGCTCTACTAGACAGCTAGGGAACACTGAAGCTTTCTTT. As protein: CASSSTRQLGNTEAFF.

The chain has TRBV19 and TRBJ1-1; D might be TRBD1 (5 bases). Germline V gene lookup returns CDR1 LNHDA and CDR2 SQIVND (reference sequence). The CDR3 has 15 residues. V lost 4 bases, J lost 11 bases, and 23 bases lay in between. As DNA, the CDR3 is TGTGCCAGTAGTAGAGAGGGACGCGTGGTGAGTAATGCTTTCTTT. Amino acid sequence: CASSREGRVVSNAFF.

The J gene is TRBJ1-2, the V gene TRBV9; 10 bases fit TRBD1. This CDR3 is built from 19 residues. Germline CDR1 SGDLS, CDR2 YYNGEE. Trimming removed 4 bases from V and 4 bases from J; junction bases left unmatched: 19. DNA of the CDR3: TGTGCCAGCAGCACCCGTCGCCCGGGACAGGGGAAATCGGGCTATGGCTACACCTTC. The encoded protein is CASSTRRPGQGKSGYGYTF.

CDR3 residues: CASREGRQPQHF. In nucleotides, the CDR3 is TGTGCCAGCAGGGAGGGGAGGCAGCCCCAGCATTTT. The chain joins TRBV12-3 or TRBV12-4 to TRBJ1-5, with D perhaps matching TRBD1 (5 bases). The CDR3 spans 12 residues. V lost 6 bases, J lost 7 bases, and 10 bases lay in between.

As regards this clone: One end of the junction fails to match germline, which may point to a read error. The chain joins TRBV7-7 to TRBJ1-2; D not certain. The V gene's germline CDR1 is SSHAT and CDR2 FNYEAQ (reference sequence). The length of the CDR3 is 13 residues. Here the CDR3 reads CASSSNGGGGYTF. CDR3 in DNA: TGTGCTAGCAGTTCTAATGGTGGTGGGGGCTACACCTTC.

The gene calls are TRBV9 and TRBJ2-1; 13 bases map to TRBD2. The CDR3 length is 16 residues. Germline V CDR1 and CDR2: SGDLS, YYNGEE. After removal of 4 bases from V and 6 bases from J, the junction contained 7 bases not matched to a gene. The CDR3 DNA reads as TGTGCCAGCAGCTTAACAGGGACTAGCGGGGCCAATGAGCAGTTCTTC. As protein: CASSLTGTSGANEQFF.

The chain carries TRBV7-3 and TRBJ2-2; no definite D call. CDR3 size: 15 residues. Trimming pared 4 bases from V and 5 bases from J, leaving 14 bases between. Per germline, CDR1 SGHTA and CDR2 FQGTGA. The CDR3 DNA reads TGTGCCAGCAGCTCCATAAACCCAGCTACCGGGGAGCTGTTTTTT. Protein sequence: CASSSINPATGELFF.

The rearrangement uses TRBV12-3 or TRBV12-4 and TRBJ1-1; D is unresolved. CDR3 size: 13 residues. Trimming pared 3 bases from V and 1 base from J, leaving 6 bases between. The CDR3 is CASSFTGNTEAFF. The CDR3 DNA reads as TGTGCCAGCAGTTTCACGGGGAACACTGAAGCTTTCTTT.

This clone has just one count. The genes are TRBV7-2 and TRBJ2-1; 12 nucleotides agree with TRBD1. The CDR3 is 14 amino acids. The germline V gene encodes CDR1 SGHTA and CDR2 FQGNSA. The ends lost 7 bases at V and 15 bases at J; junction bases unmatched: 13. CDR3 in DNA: TGTGCCAGCAACGATCCCGGGACAGGGGGCTTGGCGTTCTTC. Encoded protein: CASNDPGTGGLAFF.

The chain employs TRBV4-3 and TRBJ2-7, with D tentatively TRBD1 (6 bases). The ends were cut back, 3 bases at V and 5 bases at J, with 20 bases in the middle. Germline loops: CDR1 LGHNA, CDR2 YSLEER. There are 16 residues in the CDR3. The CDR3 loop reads CASSQGVWQGSHEQYF. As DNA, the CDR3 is TGCGCCAGCAGCCAGGGAGTCTGGCAGGGGAGCCACGAGCAGTACTTC.

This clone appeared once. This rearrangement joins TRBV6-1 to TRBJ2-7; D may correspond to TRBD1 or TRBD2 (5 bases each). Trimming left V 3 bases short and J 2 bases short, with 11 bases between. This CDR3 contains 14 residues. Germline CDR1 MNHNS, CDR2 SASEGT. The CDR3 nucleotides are TGTGCCAGCAGTGAGGGGACGGACGCCTACGAGCAGTACTTC. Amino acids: CASSEGTDAYEQYF.

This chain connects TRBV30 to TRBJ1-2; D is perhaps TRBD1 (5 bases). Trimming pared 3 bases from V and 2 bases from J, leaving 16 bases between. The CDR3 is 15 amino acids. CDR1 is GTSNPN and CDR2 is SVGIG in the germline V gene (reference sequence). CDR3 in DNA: TGTGCCTGGAGGACAGTCGGCGTGGGAAACTATGGCTACACCTTC. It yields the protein CAWRTVGVGNYGYTF.